These T cell receptor beta chains were read from a single sample in a study of radiotherapy plus CTLA-4 blockade in lung cancer. Repertoires were generated with immunoSEQ multiplex PCR, while TCRdb's copy carries only in-frame clones and drops some. The sample has about 81,000 clones; 60% to 80% are singletons. This specimen consisted of peripheral blood, obtained from a patient treated with radiotherapy plus ipilimumab. The receptors here all came from a human donor with non-small cell lung cancer that progressed on radiotherapy plus ipilimumab. Each CDR3 is given with its conserved first and last residue. The D gene is left open where the match is weak. Clone size is stated in some rows and not others, as once, few, many or a class when expanded.

TRBD2	TRBV7-3	few	TRBJ2-1	TGTGCCAGCAGCTTACAGCGGGAGGGCTACAATGAGCAGTTCTTC	CASSLQREGYNEQFF
.	TRBV28	.	TRBJ2-3	TGTGCCAGCAGTTCAGCTGGGGATACGCAGTATTTT	CASSSAGDTQYF
TRBD1	TRBV29-1	.	TRBJ1-1	TGCAGCGTTGGGACAGGGGGCTCGGGGACTGAAGCTTTCTTT	CSVGTGGSGTEAFF
.	TRBV28	.	TRBJ1-2	TGTGCCAGCAGTGGGTTGGGTACTTGGGTGTATGGCTACACCTTC	CASSGLGTWVYGYTF
.	TRBV5-8	.	TRBJ2-7	TGTGCCAGCAGCCCCGGGACTCCCCGACACGAGCAGTACTTC	CASSPGTPRHEQYF
TRBD1	TRBV5-4	few	TRBJ1-2	TGTGCCAGCAGCCCCGTTCTTGACAGGGGGATAGGCTACACCTTC	CASSPVLDRGIGYTF
TRBD1	TRBV28	.	TRBJ1-1	TGTGCCAGCAGTTTAGGGGGGGACAGGAGGAGAGGAGCTTTCTTT	CASSLGGDRRRGAFF
.	TRBV5-1	.	TRBJ2-5	TGCGCCAGCAGCCTGGGAGGGGGCGGGCAAGAGACCCAGTACTTC	CASSLGGGGQETQYF
.	TRBV27	.	TRBJ1-2	TGTGTTACCCGTGAGAGGTTCTATGGCTACACCTTC	CVTRERFYGYTF
.	TRBV7-9	.	TRBJ1-6	TGTGCCAGCAGCTTACCCAGGATTGGGTCACCCCTCCACTTT	CASSLPRIGSPLHF
.	TRBV9	.	TRBJ1-3	TGTGCCAGCAGCGTAGGGGGATTAGGGGTAAACACCATATATTTT	CASSVGGLGVNTIYF
.	TRBV10-3	.	TRBJ1-4	TGTGCCATCAGTGAGGGTAGCACTAATGAAAAACTGTTTTTT	CAISEGSTNEKLFF
TRBD1	TRBV18	.	TRBJ1-3	TGTGCCAGCTCGGCAACAGGGGGGAGCTCTGGAAACACCATATATTTT	CASSATGGSSGNTIYF
TRBD2	TRBV10-3	once	TRBJ2-2	TGTGCCATCAGTGAGGTTCCGGGACTAGTAGGAACCGGGGAGCTGTTTTTT	CAISEVPGLVGTGELFF
.	TRBV19	few	TRBJ2-1	TGTGCCAGTAGTGTGACAGCGAGCTCCTACAATGAGCAGTTCTTC	CASSVTASSYNEQFF
.	TRBV28	.	TRBJ1-2	TGTGCCAGCGGGAAGGACTATGGCTACACCTTC	CASGKDYGYTF
.	TRBV6-1	.	TRBJ2-5	TGTGCCAGCAGTCGTGGGATGGGAGAGACCCAGTACTTC	CASSRGMGETQYF
.	TRBV7-8	.	TRBJ1-5	TGTGCCAGCAGCTTAGGACCCGGGGGAGGAAATCAGCCCCAGCATTTT	CASSLGPGGGNQPQHF
.	TRBV7-9	.	TRBJ2-4	TGTGCCAGCAGCTTAGGGGCCCCAGCCGCTGACATTCAGTACTTC	CASSLGAPAADIQYF
.	TRBV5-1	.	TRBJ2-7	TGCGCCAGCAGCTTGAGTCCCCGCCCGGAGGCCGAGCAGTACTTC	CASSLSPRPEAEQYF
.	TRBV28	.	TRBJ2-7	TGTGCCAGCAGTGGGACTCCCCGCTACGAGCAGTACTTC	CASSGTPRYEQYF
TRBD2	TRBV5-1	.	TRBJ2-5	TGCGCCAGCACCCAAGGACTAGCGGAAGAGACCCAGTACTTC	CASTQGLAEETQYF
TRBD1	TRBV28	.	TRBJ1-5	TGTGCCAGCAGTTTCCGACAGGGAGGTGACCGCAATCAGCCCCAGCATTTT	CASSFRQGGDRNQPQHF
TRBD2	TRBV19	medium-sized	TRBJ2-2	TGTGCCAGTAGTGGGACTAGCGGCAACACCGGGGAGCTGTTTTTT	CASSGTSGNTGELFF
TRBD1	TRBV2	.	TRBJ1-2	TGTGCCAGCAGTGAAAGGGGGCGCGGGGGCTACACCTTC	CASSERGRGGYTF
.	TRBV20-1	.	TRBJ2-7	TGCAGTGCTAGGAAGTACGAGCAGTACTTC	CSARKYEQYF
.	TRBV4-3	.	TRBJ2-4	TGCGCCAGCAGTACGGAAAAAAGGGCCAAAAACATTCAGTACTTC	CASSTEKRAKNIQYF
.	TRBV25-1	.	TRBJ2-3	TGTGCCAGCAGTGAACCGAGGAGCACAGATACGCAGTATTTT	CASSEPRSTDTQYF